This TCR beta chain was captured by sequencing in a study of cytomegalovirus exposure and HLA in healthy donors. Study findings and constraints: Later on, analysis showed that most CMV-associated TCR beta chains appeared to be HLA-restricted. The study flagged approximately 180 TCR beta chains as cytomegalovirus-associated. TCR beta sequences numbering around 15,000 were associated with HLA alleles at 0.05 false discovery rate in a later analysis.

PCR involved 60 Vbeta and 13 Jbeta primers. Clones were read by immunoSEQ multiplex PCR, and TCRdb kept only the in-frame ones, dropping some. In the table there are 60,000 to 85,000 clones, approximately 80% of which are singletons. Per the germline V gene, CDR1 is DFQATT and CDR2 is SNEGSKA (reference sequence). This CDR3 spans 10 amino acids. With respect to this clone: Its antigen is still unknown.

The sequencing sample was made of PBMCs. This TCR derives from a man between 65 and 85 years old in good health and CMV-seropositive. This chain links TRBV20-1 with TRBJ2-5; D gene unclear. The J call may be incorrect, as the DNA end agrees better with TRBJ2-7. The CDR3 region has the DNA TGCAGTGCGCGCATTCGCGAGCAGTACTTC. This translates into CSARIREQYF.